Detailed here is one T cell receptor beta chain. The data belong to a study of T-cell reconstitution after alpha-beta-depleted transplantation in children. Unique molecular identifiers were built into the TCRbeta library. Each CDR3 protein is one row after TCRdb ran MiXCR on the PCR reads. The sample contains some 590,000 distinct CDR3 sequences, more than 9% of which appear only once. CDR3 length: 16 amino acids. Germline loops: CDR1 MNHEY, CDR2 SMNVEV (reference sequence). V shed 5 bases, J shed 2 bases, and the junction held 12 bases outside the gene matches. This TCR was recovered from a human donor who donated a stem cell graft to a child with acute myeloid leukemia. The chain couples TRBV27 to TRBJ2-7; 7 nucleotides agree with TRBD2. The starting material was PBMCs from the stem cell graft donor, obtained from the stem cell graft. CDR3 coding DNA: TGTGCCAGCAGTCCCCACGGGCTAGCGGATACCTACGAGCAGTACTTC. Translated: CASSPHGLADTYEQYF.